The 16 T cell receptor beta chains reported below all come from one sample, sequenced in a study of CD8+CD57+ T cells in acquired aplastic anemia. Patients sequenced had flow cytometry evidence of CD8+CD57+ cell expansion. CDR3 and TCR beta VDJ profiling relied on a genomic DNA template. Using its own MiXCR run on the reads, TCRdb lists one record per CDR3 protein. Here the sample spans about 160,000 distinct CDR3 sequences, 71% being singletons. The sequencing input was sorted CD4+, CD8+, or CD8+CD57+ T cells (not recorded which) from PBMCs. Receptor source: a human donor with aplastic anemia.

V usage is TRBV7-1 and J usage is TRBJ2-2; D unresolved. TRBV7-1 is an ORF, with its function uncertain. The CDR3 consists of 14 residues. V was trimmed by 3 bases and J by 0 bases, leaving 5 bases between them. This chain's CDR3 is CASSSAANTGELFF. CDR3 DNA sequence: TGTGCCAGCAGCTCGGCCGCGAACACCGGGGAGCTGTTTTTT.

The chain has TRBV20-1 and TRBJ1-5, with D tentatively TRBD1 (5 bases). Germline CDR1 is DFQATT and CDR2 is SNEGSKA (reference sequence). This CDR3 region has 16 residues. Trimming took 4 bases from V and 4 from J, leaving 20 bases between them. DNA of the CDR3: TGCAGTGCTACACGATCGGGACGGATCTTAAATCAGCCCCAGCATTTT. Translation: CSATRSGRILNQPQHF.

The chain joins TRBV20-1 to TRBJ2-3; 11 bases fit TRBD2. The CDR3 contains 15 residues. The V gene's germline CDR1 is DFQATT and CDR2 SNEGSKA (reference sequence). With V trimmed by 5 bases and J by 5 bases, 9 bases remained unmatched. The CDR3, as DNA: TGCAGTGCTGGGACTAGCGGAACATGGGGAGATACGCAGTATTTT. It codes for CSAGTSGTWGDTQYF.

Note on this clonotype: Germline is not matched at one junction end, which may reflect a read error. The rearrangement joins TRBV7-8 to TRBJ2-7, with D tentatively TRBD2 (6 bases). The CDR3 spans 15 residues. Per germline, CDR1 SGHVS and CDR2 FQNEAQ. CDR3 sequence (DNA): TGTGCTAGCAGCCCCGACCCCGGGACTGCTTACGAGCAGTACTTC. Protein: CASSPDPGTAYEQYF.

The chain links TRBV29-1 to TRBJ2-7; TRBD1 aligns across 8 bases. With 1 base clipped from V and 2 bases from J, the junction kept 19 bases outside the gene matches. Germline CDR1 SQVTM, CDR2 ANQGSEA. The CDR3 spans 19 residues. The CDR3 nucleotides are TGCAGCGTTGAAGTGAGGGCCGGCAGGGGGCGATCCCCTACCTACGAGCAGTACTTC. Amino acid sequence: CSVEVRAGRGRSPTYEQYF.

This chain uses TRBV12-3 or TRBV12-4 with TRBJ2-5, with 7 bases lining up with TRBD1. CDR3 size: 15 residues. V lost 1 base to trimming and J lost 5 bases; unmatched junction nucleotides: 7. The CDR3 coding sequence is TGTGCCAGCAGTTTAGGAGTCGACAGGGCGGAGACCCAGTACTTC. This sequence encodes CASSLGVDRAETQYF.

This rearrangement joins TRBV7-3 to TRBJ1-2; 7 bases are shared with TRBD1. The CDR3 contains 14 residues. Trimming took 4 bases from V and 3 from J; bases not matched to a gene: 5. Germline loops: CDR1 SGHTA, CDR2 FQGTGA. DNA of the CDR3: TGTGCCAGCAGCTCGACGGGACAGTACTATGGCTACACCTTC. This sequence encodes CASSSTGQYYGYTF.

This rearrangement joins TRBV12-3 or TRBV12-4 to TRBJ2-1; D uncertain. Trimming took off 3 bases at V and 4 bases at J, with 22 bases between the two ends. The length of the CDR3 is 18 residues. The CDR3 coding sequence is TGTGCCAGCAGTTTTAAGCGAGCCCGCCGAGATTTATACAATGAGCAGTTCTTC. Encoded protein: CASSFKRARRDLYNEQFF.

This sequence joins TRBV7-9 and TRBJ1-5; TRBD1 matches at 10 bases. This CDR3 spans 15 amino acids. V shed 4 bases and J 7 bases; nucleotides not matched to a gene: 7. Per the germline V gene, CDR1 is SEHNR and CDR2 is FQNEAQ (reference sequence). The CDR3 reads CASSSETGGRQPQHF. The CDR3 nucleotides are TGTGCCAGCAGCTCGGAGACAGGGGGCAGACAGCCCCAGCATTTT.

The rearrangement uses TRBV19 and TRBJ2-2; no definite D call. Germline V gene data show CDR1 as LNHDA and CDR2 as SQIVND (reference sequence). V was shortened by 3 bases and J by 4 bases, with 12 bases between the two germline ends. This CDR3 has 15 amino acids. CDR3 region: CASSMVSRGTGELFF. DNA for the CDR3: TGTGCCAGTAGTATGGTTAGTAGAGGCACCGGGGAGCTGTTTTTT.

The gene calls are TRBV25-1 and TRBJ1-1, with unresolved D. Germline CDR1 is MGHDK and CDR2 is SYGVNS. The CDR3 totals 14 residues. Trimming removed 3 bases at V and 1 base at J, with 9 bases between. CDR3 sequence reads: CASSDPGANTEAFF. CDR3 nucleotides: TGTGCCAGCAGTGATCCGGGTGCGAACACTGAAGCTTTCTTT.

This chain uses TRBV20-1 with TRBJ1-3; possible D gene TRBD1, 6 bases. This CDR3 is 17 amino acids long. The V end lost 6 bases, the J end lost 3 bases, and 24 bases lay between the germline ends. The germline V gene encodes CDR1 DFQATT and CDR2 SNEGSKA (reference sequence). CDR3 in amino acids: CSAPKRSGARGGNTIYF. The CDR3 DNA reads TGCAGTGCCCCAAAGAGATCGGGGGCTCGCGGTGGAAACACCATATATTTT.

V gene TRBV6-6 combines with J gene TRBJ2-5; 12 nucleotides agree with TRBD1. The CDR3 runs 16 residues. The junction had 10 bases not matched to a gene; V was cut back by 6 bases and J by 5 bases. CDR1 and CDR2 from the germline V gene are MNHNY and SVGAGI (reference sequence). The CDR3 region is CASSQAGTGGLETQYF. The DNA of the CDR3 is TGTGCCAGCAGCCAAGCCGGGACAGGGGGCCTCGAGACCCAGTACTTC.

V is TRBV6-4 and J is TRBJ2-1; TRBD2 agrees at 12 bases. Trimming at V came to 4 bases and at J to 8 bases, leaving 6 bases not matched to a gene. Germline V gene sequence: CDR1 MRHNA, CDR2 SNTAGT. The CDR3 loop spans 15 amino acids. The CDR3, as DNA: TGTGCCAGCAGTGCCGGGACTAGCGGGCCTGATGAGCAGTTCTTC. It specifies CASSAGTSGPDEQFF.

This clonotype was seen more than once but under ten times. V usage is TRBV5-1 and J usage is TRBJ2-7; TRBD1 matches at 9 bases. This CDR3 region has 13 residues. Germline V gene data show CDR1 as SGHRS and CDR2 as YFSETQ. Trimming removed 7 bases from V and 3 bases from J; junction bases left unmatched: 5. The CDR3 nucleotides are TGCGCCAGCGCCGGGACAGGGAGCTACGAGCAGTACTTC. It codes for CASAGTGSYEQYF.

The gene calls are TRBV19 and TRBJ1-2, with 11 bases fitting TRBD1. V lost 3 bases, J lost 3 bases, and 0 bases stayed unmatched. CDR1 LNHDA and CDR2 SQIVND come from the germline V gene (reference sequence). CDR3 size: 14 residues. This chain's CDR3 is CASSMGQGDYGYTF. Here the CDR3 DNA reads TGTGCCAGTAGTATGGGACAGGGGGACTATGGCTACACCTTC.